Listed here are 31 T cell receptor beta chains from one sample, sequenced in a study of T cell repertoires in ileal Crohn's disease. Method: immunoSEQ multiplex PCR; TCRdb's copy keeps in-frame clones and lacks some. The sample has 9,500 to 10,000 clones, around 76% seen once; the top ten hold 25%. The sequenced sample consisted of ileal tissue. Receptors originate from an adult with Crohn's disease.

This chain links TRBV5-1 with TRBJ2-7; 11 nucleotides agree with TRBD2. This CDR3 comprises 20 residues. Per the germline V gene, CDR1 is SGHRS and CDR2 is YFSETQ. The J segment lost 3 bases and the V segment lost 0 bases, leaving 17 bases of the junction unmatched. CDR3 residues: CASSLDSTSGNLRGLYEQYF. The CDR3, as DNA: TGCGCCAGCAGCTTGGATTCGACTAGCGGGAACCTAAGGGGTCTCTACGAGCAGTACTTC.

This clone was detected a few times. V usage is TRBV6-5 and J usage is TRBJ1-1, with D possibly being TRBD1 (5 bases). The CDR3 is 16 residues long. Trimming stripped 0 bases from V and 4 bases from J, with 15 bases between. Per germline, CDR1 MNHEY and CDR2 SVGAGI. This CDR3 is CASSYSPGARSTEAFF. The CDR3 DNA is TGTGCCAGCAGTTACTCGCCTGGGGCCAGAAGCACTGAAGCTTTCTTT.

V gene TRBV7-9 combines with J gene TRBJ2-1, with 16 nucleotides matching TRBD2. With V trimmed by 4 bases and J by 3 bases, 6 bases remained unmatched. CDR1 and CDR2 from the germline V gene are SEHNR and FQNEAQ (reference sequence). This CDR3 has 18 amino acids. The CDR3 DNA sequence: TGTGCCAGCAGCTCCCCGGGACTAGCGGGGGGGCTCTACAATGAGCAGTTCTTC. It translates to CASSSPGLAGGLYNEQFF. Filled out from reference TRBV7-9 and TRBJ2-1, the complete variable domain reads DTGVSQNPRHKITKRGQNVTFRCDPISEHNRLYWYRQTLGQGPEFLTYFQNEAQLEKSRLLSDRFSAERPKGSFSTLEIQRTEQGDSAMYLCASSSPGLAGGLYNEQFFGPGTRLTVL.

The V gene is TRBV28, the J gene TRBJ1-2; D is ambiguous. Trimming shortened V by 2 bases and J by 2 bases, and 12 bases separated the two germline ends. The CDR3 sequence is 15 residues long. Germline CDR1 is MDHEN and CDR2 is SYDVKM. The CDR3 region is CASSLGLHSNYGYTF. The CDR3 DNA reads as TGTGCCAGCAGTTTAGGACTACATTCCAACTATGGCTACACCTTC.

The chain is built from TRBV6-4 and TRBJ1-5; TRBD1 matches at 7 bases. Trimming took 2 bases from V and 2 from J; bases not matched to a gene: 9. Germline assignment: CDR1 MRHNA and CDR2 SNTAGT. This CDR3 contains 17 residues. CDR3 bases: TGTGCCAGCAGTGACGTAACAGGGGATCGGGGCAATCAGCCCCAGCATTTT. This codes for CASSDVTGDRGNQPQHF.

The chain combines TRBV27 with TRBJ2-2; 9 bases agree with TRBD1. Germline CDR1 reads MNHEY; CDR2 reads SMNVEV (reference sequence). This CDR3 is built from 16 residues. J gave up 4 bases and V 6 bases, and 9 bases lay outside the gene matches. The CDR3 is CASSTRVTGGTGELFF. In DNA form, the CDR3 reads TGTGCCAGCAGCACGCGGGTGACAGGGGGCACCGGGGAGCTGTTTTTT.

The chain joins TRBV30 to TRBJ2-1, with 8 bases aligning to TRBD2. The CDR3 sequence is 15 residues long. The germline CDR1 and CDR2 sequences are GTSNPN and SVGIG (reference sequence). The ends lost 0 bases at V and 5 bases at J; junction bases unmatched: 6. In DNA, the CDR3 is TGTGCCTGGAGTGTGGGTAGCGGGGAACACAATGAGCAGTTCTTC. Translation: CAWSVGSGEHNEQFF. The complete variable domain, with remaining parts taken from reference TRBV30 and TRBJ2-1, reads SQTIHQWPATLVQPVGSPLSLECTVEGTSNPNLYWYRQAAGRGLQLLFYSVGIGQISSEVPQNLSASRPQDRQFILSSKKLLLSDSGFYLCAWSVGSGEHNEQFFGPGTRLTVL.

The CDR3 spells CASSFPSGEEETQYF. CDR3 coding DNA: TGTGCCAGCAGCTTCCCCAGCGGGGAAGAAGAGACCCAGTACTTC. The gene calls are TRBV5-4 and TRBJ2-5; 7 bases are a match to TRBD2. With 2 bases clipped from V and 3 bases from J, the junction kept 7 bases outside the gene matches. The V gene's germline CDR1 is SGHNT and CDR2 YYREEE (reference sequence). This CDR3 is 15 amino acids long.

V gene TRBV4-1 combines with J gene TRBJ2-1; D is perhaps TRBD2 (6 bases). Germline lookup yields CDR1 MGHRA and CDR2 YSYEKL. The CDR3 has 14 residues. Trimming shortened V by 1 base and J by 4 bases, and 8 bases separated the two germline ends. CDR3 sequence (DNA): TGCGCCAGCAGCCAAGGACTAGAATACAATGAGCAGTTCTTC. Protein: CASSQGLEYNEQFF.

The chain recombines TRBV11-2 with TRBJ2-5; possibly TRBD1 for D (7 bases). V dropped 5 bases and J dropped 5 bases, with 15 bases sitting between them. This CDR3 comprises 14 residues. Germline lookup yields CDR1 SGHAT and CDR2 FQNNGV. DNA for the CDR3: TGTGCCAGCAGCCTCTTGGGGGGACAGGAGACCCAGTACTTC. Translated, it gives CASSLLGGQETQYF.

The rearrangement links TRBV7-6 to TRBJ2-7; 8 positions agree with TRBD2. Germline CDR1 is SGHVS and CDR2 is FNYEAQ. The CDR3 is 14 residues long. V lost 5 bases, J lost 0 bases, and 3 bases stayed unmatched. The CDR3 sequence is CASSQSGSSYEQYF. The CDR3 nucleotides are TGTGCCAGCAGCCAAAGCGGGAGCTCCTACGAGCAGTACTTC.

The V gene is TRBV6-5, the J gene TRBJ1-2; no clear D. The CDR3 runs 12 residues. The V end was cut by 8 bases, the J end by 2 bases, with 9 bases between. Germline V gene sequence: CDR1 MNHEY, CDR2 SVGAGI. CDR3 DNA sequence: TGTGCCAGCGGAGGCGACAACTATGGCTACACCTTC. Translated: CASGGDNYGYTF.

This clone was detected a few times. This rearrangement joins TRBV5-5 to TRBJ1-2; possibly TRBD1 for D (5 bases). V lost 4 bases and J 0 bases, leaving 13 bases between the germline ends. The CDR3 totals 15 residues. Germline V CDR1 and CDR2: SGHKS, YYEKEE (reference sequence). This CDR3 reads CASSINTDTNYGYTF. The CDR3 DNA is TGTGCCAGCAGCATTAATACGGACACTAACTATGGCTACACCTTC.

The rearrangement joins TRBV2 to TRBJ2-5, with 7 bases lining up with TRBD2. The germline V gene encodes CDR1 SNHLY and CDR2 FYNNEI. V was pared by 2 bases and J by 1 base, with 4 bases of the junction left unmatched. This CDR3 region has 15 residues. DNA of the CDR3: TGTGCCAGCAGTGAACGGTGGGGGGGCCAAGAGACCCAGTACTTC. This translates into CASSERWGGQETQYF. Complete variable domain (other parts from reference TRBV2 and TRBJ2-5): EPEVTQTPSHQVTQMGQEVILRCVPISNHLYFYWYRQILGQKVEFLVSFYNNEISEKSEIFDDQFSVERPDGSNFTLKIRSTKLEDSAMYFCASSERWGGQETQYFGPGTRLLVL.

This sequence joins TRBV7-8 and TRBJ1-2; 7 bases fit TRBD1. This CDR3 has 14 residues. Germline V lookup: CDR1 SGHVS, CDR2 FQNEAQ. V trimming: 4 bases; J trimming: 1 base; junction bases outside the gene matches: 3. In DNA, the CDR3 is TGTGCCAGCAGCTCCCGGGACAGTAACTATGGCTACACCTTC. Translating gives CASSSRDSNYGYTF.

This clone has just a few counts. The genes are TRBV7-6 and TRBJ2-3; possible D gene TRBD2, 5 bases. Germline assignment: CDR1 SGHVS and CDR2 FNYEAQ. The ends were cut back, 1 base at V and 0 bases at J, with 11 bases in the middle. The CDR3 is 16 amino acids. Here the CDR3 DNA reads TGTGCCAGCAGCTTAGTTACTAGGTCGAGCACAGATACGCAGTATTTT. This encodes CASSLVTRSSTDTQYF.

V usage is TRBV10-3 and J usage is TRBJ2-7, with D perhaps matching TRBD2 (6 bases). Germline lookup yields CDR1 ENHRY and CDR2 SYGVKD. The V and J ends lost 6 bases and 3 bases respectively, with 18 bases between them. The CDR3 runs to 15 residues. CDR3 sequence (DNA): TGTGCCATCAGCCCGGGAGACCCGGAGGGCTACGAGCAGTACTTC. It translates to CAISPGDPEGYEQYF.

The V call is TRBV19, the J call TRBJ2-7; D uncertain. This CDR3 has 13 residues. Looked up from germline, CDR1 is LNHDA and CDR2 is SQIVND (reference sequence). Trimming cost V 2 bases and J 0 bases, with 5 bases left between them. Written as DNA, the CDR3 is TGTGCCAGTAGTATACGGTTCTCCTACGAGCAGTACTTC. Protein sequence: CASSIRFSYEQYF.

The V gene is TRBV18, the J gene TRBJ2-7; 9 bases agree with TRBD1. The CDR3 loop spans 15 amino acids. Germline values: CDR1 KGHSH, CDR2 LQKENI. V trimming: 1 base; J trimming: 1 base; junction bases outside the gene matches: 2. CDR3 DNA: TGTGCCAGCTCACCACTAGGGACAGGGTCCTACGAGCAGTACTTC. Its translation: CASSPLGTGSYEQYF.

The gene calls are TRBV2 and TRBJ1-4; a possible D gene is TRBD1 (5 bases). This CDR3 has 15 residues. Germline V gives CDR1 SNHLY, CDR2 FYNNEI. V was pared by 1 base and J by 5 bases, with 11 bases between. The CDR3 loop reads CASSEDRNGNEKLFF. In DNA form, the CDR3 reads TGTGCCAGCAGTGAAGACAGGAATGGGAATGAAAAACTGTTTTTT. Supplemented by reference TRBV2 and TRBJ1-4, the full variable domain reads EPEVTQTPSHQVTQMGQEVILRCVPISNHLYFYWYRQILGQKVEFLVSFYNNEISEKSEIFDDQFSVERPDGSNFTLKIRSTKLEDSAMYFCASSEDRNGNEKLFFGSGTQLSVL.

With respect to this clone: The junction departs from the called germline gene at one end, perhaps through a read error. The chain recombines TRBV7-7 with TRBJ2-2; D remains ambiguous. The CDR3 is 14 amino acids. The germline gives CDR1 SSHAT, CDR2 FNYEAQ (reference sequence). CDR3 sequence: CASSLVAGTGELFF. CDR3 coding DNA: TGTGCTAGCAGCTTGGTCGCCGGGACCGGGGAGCTGTTTTTT.

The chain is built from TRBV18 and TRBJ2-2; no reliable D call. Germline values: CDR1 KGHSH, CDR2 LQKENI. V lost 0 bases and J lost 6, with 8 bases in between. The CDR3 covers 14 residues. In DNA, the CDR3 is TGTGCCAGCTCACCACCGGCAACCCCCGGGGAGCTGTTTTTT. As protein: CASSPPATPGELFF.

CDR3 residues: CASSLSGGWNEQFF. The CDR3 DNA follows: TGTGCCAGCAGTTTATCCGGGGGTTGGAATGAGCAGTTCTTC. The chain couples TRBV27 to TRBJ2-1; a weak D match, TRBD2 (6 bases). V gave up 0 bases and J gave up 7 bases, with 10 bases separating them. CDR1 is MNHEY, CDR2 SMNVEV, per germline (reference sequence). The CDR3 spans 14 residues.

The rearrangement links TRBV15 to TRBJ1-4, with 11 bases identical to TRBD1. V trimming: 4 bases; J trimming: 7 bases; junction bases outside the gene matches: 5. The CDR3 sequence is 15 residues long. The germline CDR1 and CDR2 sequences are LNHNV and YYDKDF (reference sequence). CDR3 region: CATSKAGTGGEKLFF. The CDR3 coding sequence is TGTGCCACCAGCAAAGCCGGGACAGGGGGTGAAAAACTGTTTTTT.

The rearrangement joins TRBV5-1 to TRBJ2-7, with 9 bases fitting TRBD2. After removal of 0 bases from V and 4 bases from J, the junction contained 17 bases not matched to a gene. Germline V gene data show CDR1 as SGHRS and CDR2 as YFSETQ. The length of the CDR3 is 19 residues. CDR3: CASSLGPERLAGSMYEQYF. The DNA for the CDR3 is TGCGCCAGCAGCTTGGGTCCAGAACGTCTAGCGGGAAGTATGTACGAGCAGTACTTC.

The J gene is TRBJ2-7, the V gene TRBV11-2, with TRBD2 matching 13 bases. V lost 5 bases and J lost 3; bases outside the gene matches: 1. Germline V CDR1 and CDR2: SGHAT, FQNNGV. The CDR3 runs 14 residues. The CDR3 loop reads CASSRTSGSYEQYF. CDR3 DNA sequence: TGTGCCAGCAGCCGGACTAGCGGGAGCTACGAGCAGTACTTC.

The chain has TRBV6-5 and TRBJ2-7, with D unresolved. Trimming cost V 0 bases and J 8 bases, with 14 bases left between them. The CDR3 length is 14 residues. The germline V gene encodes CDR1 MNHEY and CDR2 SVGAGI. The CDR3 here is CASSYSTRAGKQYF. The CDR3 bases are TGTGCCAGCAGTTACTCGACGAGAGCAGGCAAGCAGTACTTC.

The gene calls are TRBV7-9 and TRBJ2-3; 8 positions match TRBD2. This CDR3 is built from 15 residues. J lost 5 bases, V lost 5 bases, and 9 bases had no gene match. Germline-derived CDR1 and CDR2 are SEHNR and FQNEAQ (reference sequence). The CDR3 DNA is TGTGCCAGCAGCCCCGGGACTAGAGCGCTAGATACGCAGTATTTT. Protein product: CASSPGTRALDTQYF.

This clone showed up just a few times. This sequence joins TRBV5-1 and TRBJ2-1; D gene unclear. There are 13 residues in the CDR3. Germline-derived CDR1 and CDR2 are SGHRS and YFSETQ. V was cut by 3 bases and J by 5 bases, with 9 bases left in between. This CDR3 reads CASSWSRDNEQFF. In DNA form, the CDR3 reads TGCGCCAGCAGCTGGAGTCGGGACAATGAGCAGTTCTTC. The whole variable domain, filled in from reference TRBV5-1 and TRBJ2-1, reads KAGVTQTPRYLIKTRGQQVTLSCSPISGHRSVSWYQQTPGQGLQFLFEYFSETQRNKGNFPGRFSGRQFSNSRSEMNVSTLELGDSALYLCASSWSRDNEQFFGPGTRLTVL.

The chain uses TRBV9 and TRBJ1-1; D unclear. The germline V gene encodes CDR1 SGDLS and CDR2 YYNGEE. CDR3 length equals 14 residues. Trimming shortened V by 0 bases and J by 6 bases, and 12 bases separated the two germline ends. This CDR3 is CASSVEVGRAEAFF. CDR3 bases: TGTGCCAGCAGCGTAGAGGTCGGGAGAGCTGAAGCTTTCTTT.

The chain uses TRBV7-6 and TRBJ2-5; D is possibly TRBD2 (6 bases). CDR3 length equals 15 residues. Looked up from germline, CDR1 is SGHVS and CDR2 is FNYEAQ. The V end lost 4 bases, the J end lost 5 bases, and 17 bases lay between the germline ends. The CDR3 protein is CASSYLGRDGETQYF. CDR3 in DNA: TGTGCCAGCAGCTACCTTGGGCGGGACGGCGAGACCCAGTACTTC.